The 18 T cell receptor beta chains presented below share a single source sample, sequenced in a study of blood T cell repertoires in COVID-19. Method: immunoSEQ multiplex PCR; TCRdb's copy keeps in-frame clones and lacks some. The data hold some 63,000 clones, with roughly 85% observed a single time. Sequencing input: peripheral blood. The receptors derive from a human donor in a cohort sampled during active COVID-19.

The chain is built from TRBV7-7 and TRBJ2-1, with TRBD2 matching 13 bases. The CDR3 sequence is 18 residues long. V lost 5 bases to trimming and J lost 0 bases; unmatched junction nucleotides: 7. From germline, CDR1 is SSHAT and CDR2 FNYEAQ (reference sequence). CDR3 DNA sequence: TGTGCCAGCAGCACCGGGACTAGCGGGGTGAGCTCCTACAATGAGCAGTTCTTC. Amino acid sequence: CASSTGTSGVSSYNEQFF.

The chain is built from TRBV4-3 and TRBJ1-6; the D is unclear. V dropped 4 bases and J dropped 3 bases, with 16 bases sitting between them. This CDR3 contains 17 residues. CDR1 LGHNA and CDR2 YSLEER come from the germline V gene. Written as DNA, the CDR3 is TGCGCCAGCAGCCCTAGGAGGGAGCAAATCTATAATTCACCCCTCCACTTT. Protein product: CASSPRREQIYNSPLHF.

The gene calls are TRBV7-2 and TRBJ1-1; D ambiguous. This CDR3 is built from 13 residues. V was cut by 6 bases and J by 0 bases, with 8 bases left in between. Germline V lookup: CDR1 SGHTA, CDR2 FQGNSA. CDR3 sequence: CASSLHMNTEAFF. Written as DNA, the CDR3 is TGTGCCAGCAGTCTTCACATGAACACTGAAGCTTTCTTT.

The rearrangement links TRBV12-3 or TRBV12-4 to TRBJ2-5; D ambiguous. The CDR3 covers 12 residues. Trimming removed 6 bases at V and 1 base at J, with 6 bases between. The CDR3 bases are TGTGCCAGCAGGGGCCTCCAAGAGACCCAGTACTTC. Its protein product is CASRGLQETQYF.

This chain links TRBV23-1 with TRBJ1-3; 7 bases fit TRBD1. TRBV23-1 is flagged as an ORF with uncertain function. After removal of 10 bases from V and 5 bases from J, the junction contained 5 bases not matched to a gene. The CDR3 has 12 residues. This CDR3 is CATRTGRNTIYF. In DNA form, the CDR3 reads TGCGCCACCCGGACAGGTCGAAACACCATATATTTT.

The chain recombines TRBV2 with TRBJ2-2; the match to TRBD2 covers 7 bases. V shed 5 bases and J 5 bases; nucleotides not matched to a gene: 5. Germline CDR1 SNHLY, CDR2 FYNNEI. The CDR3 has 14 amino acids. CDR3 in amino acids: CASSRTSRTGELFF. CDR3 DNA: TGTGCCAGCAGTCGGACTAGTCGAACCGGGGAGCTGTTTTTT.

The CDR3 here is CATSDRVGGAYEQYF. For the CDR3, the DNA is TGTGCCACCAGTGACCGCGTAGGGGGTGCCTACGAGCAGTACTTC. The chain employs TRBV24-1 and TRBJ2-7; D possibly corresponds to TRBD1 (6 bases). Trimming took 4 bases from V and 2 from J, leaving 14 bases between them. The CDR3 length is 15 residues. Looked up from germline, CDR1 is KGHDR and CDR2 is SFDVKD.

The chain employs TRBV19 and TRBJ1-2, with unresolved D. This CDR3 contains 14 residues. Germline V gene data show CDR1 as LNHDA and CDR2 as SQIVND (reference sequence). V shed 4 bases and J shed 0 bases, with 9 bases lying between them. As DNA, the CDR3 is TGTGCCAGTAGTACAAGAATAGCTAACTATGGCTACACCTTC. Residues: CASSTRIANYGYTF.

J is TRBJ2-1 and V is TRBV11-2; a possible D gene is TRBD2 (7 bases). Per the germline V gene, CDR1 is SGHAT and CDR2 is FQNNGV. CDR3 length equals 17 residues. Trimming left V 1 base short and J 0 bases short, with 13 bases between. The DNA of the CDR3 is TGTGCCAGCAGCTTAGGGGGGGGACACAGCTCCTACAATGAGCAGTTCTTC. Translated: CASSLGGGHSSYNEQFF.

This clone was counted a single time. The rearrangement joins TRBV15 to TRBJ1-1; D gene uncertain. This CDR3 region has 15 residues. The germline V gene encodes CDR1 LNHNV and CDR2 YYDKDF (reference sequence). V lost 0 bases and J lost 7, with 15 bases in between. CDR3 sequence (DNA): TGTGCCACCAGCAGAGATTTGGAGGGAGCCATTGAAGCTTTCTTT. It specifies CATSRDLEGAIEAFF. Supplemented by reference TRBV15 and TRBJ1-1, the full variable domain reads DAMVIQNPRYQVTQFGKPVTLSCSQTLNHNVMYWYQQKSSQAPKLLFHYYDKDFNNEADTPDNFQSRRPNTSFCFLDIRSPGLGDTAMYLCATSRDLEGAIEAFFGQGTRLTVV.

This clone turned up a few times. The chain joins TRBV5-1 to TRBJ2-7, with a possible D match to TRBD1 (5 bases). Germline V gives CDR1 SGHRS, CDR2 YFSETQ. This CDR3 has 12 amino acids. V was pared by 4 bases and J by 3 bases, with 8 bases between. The CDR3 is CASSAQGYEQYF. The CDR3 nucleotides read TGCGCCAGCAGCGCCCAGGGCTACGAGCAGTACTTC.

The V gene is TRBV2, the J gene TRBJ1-3; 9 bases agree with TRBD1. With 6 bases clipped from V and 16 bases from J, the junction kept 7 bases outside the gene matches. CDR1 SNHLY and CDR2 FYNNEI come from the germline V gene. This CDR3 has 11 amino acids. The CDR3 here is CASRRQGERYF. For the CDR3, the DNA is TGTGCCAGCAGAAGACAGGGGGAGAGGTATTTT.

V and J are TRBV10-3 and TRBJ2-2, with 7 positions matching TRBD1. Per the germline V gene, CDR1 is ENHRY and CDR2 is SYGVKD. Losses at the gene ends were 3 bases for V and 4 bases for J; bases not matched to a gene: 11. The CDR3 is 17 residues long. CDR3 coding DNA: TGTGCCATCAGTGACTCCGTAGGGGGCATCGGCACCGGGGAGCTGTTTTTT. Translating gives CAISDSVGGIGTGELFF.

J is TRBJ1-2 and V is TRBV30; no reliable D call. The CDR3 covers 13 residues. Germline values: CDR1 GTSNPN, CDR2 SVGIG (reference sequence). Trimming removed 0 bases at V and 8 bases at J, with 13 bases between. The CDR3 sequence is CAWSVYGVGGYTF. The CDR3 DNA is TGTGCCTGGAGTGTCTACGGGGTGGGGGGCTACACCTTC.

This chain uses TRBV7-9 with TRBJ2-1; 9 positions match TRBD1. CDR3 length equals 15 residues. CDR1 is SEHNR, CDR2 FQNEAQ, per germline (reference sequence). V lost 5 bases and J lost 3; bases outside the gene matches: 5. The CDR3 region has the DNA TGTGCCAGCAGCCAGGACAGGGGTAGCTACAATGAGCAGTTCTTC. It yields the protein CASSQDRGSYNEQFF.

The genes are TRBV30 and TRBJ1-6; D gene ambiguous. CDR3 length: 14 amino acids. Deletions cut 0 bases from V and 6 bases from J, with 9 bases between. Germline lookup yields CDR1 GTSNPN and CDR2 SVGIG (reference sequence). The CDR3 reads CAWSVPSPNSPLHF. The DNA for the CDR3 is TGTGCCTGGAGTGTACCCAGTCCTAATTCACCCCTCCACTTT.

V and J are TRBV19 and TRBJ1-5, with D unclear. Looked up from germline, CDR1 is LNHDA and CDR2 is SQIVND (reference sequence). This CDR3 contains 14 residues. V was pared by 6 bases and J by 7 bases, with 16 bases between. Here the CDR3 DNA reads TGTGCCAGTAGCGCACCACAGCAGCGGCAGCCCCAGCATTTT. It encodes CASSAPQQRQPQHF. The variable domain in full, completed from reference TRBV19 and TRBJ1-5, reads DGGITQSPKYLFRKEGQNVTLSCEQNLNHDAMYWYRQDPGQGLRLIYYSQIVNDFQKGDIAEGYSVSREKKESFPLTVTSAQKNPTAFYLCASSAPQQRQPQHFGDGTRLSIL.

This CDR3 is CASTARGWANEKLFF. The CDR3 bases are TGTGCCAGCACCGCCAGGGGATGGGCTAATGAAAAACTGTTTTTT. The rearrangement uses TRBV27 and TRBJ1-4; D might be TRBD1 (6 bases). The CDR3 spans 15 residues. The germline V gene encodes CDR1 MNHEY and CDR2 SMNVEV (reference sequence). V lost 7 bases to trimming and J lost 3 bases, with 15 bases between them.